This record covers a single T cell receptor beta chain. The antigen remains unidentified. This entry belongs to a study of molecular identifiers for immune sequencing clone quantification. This CDR3 contains 17 residues. Deletions cut 2 bases from V and 0 bases from J, with 13 bases between. Previously described methods with listed TCR primers produced the bulk TCR libraries. TCRdb analysed the PCR reads with MiXCR anew, one entry per CDR3 protein. Among under 650,000 distinct CDR3 sequences listed, less than 20% were seen once. Study-wide findings and caveats: Effector cells kept over 98% of their molecules in clones above 20 RNA copies, while naive cells kept under 1% there.

The chain combines TRBV12-3 or TRBV12-4 with TRBJ2-2; a weak D match, TRBD2 (6 bases). The clonotype originates from a human donor in good health. Some libraries in this study had Jurkat cell RNA spiked in. The sequencing input was naive CD8+ T cells from blood, with Jurkat cell RNA spiked in. The subset was: FACS-sorted CD8+CD4-CCR7+CD45RA+ naive T cells. The CDR3 region has the DNA TGTGCCAGCAGTTTAATTGAAAGCGGGCCGAACACCGGGGAGCTGTTTTTT. Translated: CASSLIESGPNTGELFF.